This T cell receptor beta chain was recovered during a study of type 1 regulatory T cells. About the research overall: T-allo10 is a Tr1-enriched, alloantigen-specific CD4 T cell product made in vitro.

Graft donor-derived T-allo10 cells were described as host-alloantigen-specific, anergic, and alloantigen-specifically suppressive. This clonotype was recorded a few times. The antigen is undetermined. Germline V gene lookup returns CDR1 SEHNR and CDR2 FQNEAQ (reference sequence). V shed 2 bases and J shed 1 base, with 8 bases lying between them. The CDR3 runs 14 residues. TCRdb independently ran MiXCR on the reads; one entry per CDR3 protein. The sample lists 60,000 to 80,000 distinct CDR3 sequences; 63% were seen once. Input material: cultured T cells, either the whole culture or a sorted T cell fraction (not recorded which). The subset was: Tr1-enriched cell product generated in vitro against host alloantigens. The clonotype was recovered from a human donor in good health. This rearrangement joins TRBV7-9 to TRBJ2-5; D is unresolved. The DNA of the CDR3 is TGTGCCAGCAGCTTAACGGGTTCCCAAGAGACCCAGTACTTC. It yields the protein CASSLTGSQETQYF.